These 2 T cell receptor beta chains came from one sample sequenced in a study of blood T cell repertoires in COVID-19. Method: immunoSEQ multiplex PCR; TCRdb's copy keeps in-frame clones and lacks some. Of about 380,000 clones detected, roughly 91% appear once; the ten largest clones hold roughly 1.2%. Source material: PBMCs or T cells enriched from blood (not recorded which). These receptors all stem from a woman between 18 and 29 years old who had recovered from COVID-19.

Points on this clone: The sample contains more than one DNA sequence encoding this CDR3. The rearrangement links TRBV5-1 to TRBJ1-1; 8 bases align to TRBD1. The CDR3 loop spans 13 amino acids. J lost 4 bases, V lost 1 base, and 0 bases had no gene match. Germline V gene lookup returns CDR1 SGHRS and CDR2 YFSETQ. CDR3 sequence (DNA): TGCGCCAGCAGCTTGACAGGGGGCACTGAAGCTTTCTTT. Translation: CASSLTGGTEAFF.

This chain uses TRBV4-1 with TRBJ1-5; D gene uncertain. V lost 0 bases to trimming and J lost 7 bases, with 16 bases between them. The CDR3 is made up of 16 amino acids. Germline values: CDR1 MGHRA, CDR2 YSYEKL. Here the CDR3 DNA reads TGCGCCAGCAGCCAAGAAGTGGCAGGTAATAAGCAGCCCCAGCATTTT. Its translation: CASSQEVAGNKQPQHF.